The T cell receptor beta chain described here comes from a study of control samples from healthy donors and cancer patients (TCRdb year 2020). CDR1 SGHAT and CDR2 FQDESV are derived from the germline V gene (reference sequence). V drops 2 bases and J drops 5 bases, leaving 12 bases in between. Including the terminal cysteine and phenylalanine, the CDR3 comprises 14 residues. Only the CDR3 region is kept as DNA, spanning 42 bases read in frame from base 1. Libraries were built with the immunoSEQ multiplex PCR assay. TCRdb mirrors the immuneACCESS table, restricted to in-frame sequences. Some clones are absent from its copies; in checked studies, under half trace to an unresolved V gene, and the reason for the others is unknown. This sample lists about 110,000 clones; about 80% were detected once. 6.5% of the sample is in the top ten clones. To note about this clone: There is no known antigen for this receptor. Base qualities are not provided; no much larger clone lies one nucleotide away.

The sequence was collected from a man aged 18 to 30 in good health. The sample was blood. Rearrangement joined TRBV11-1 to TRBJ1-1, and perhaps TRBD1 as D gene, on 5 matching bases. The CDR3 corresponds to CASSLQAGKTEAFF. The nucleotide sequence reads TGTGCCAGCAGCTTACAGGCAGGGAAGACTGAAGCTTTCTTT.